This entry lists 6 T cell receptor beta chains sequenced from one sample in a study of blood T cell repertoires in COVID-19. The data were produced by immunoSEQ multiplex PCR, yet TCRdb's version contains in-frame clones alone and is incomplete. Here the sample spans fewer than 300,000 clones, around 82% being singletons. Input material: peripheral blood. The receptors shown here come from a woman in her forties or fifties who had recovered from COVID-19.

The chain has TRBV6-2 or TRBV6-3 and TRBJ2-6; 13 nucleotides line up with TRBD2. This CDR3 has 18 amino acids. J gave up 1 base and V 5 bases, and 5 bases lay outside the gene matches. Germline V gene lookup returns CDR1 MNHEY and CDR2 SVGEGT. The CDR3 loop is CASSNPGLAGSGANVLTF. CDR3 coding DNA: TGTGCCAGCAGTAACCCGGGACTAGCGGGATCTGGGGCCAACGTCCTGACTTTC.

The rearrangement uses TRBV4-3 and TRBJ2-7; 11 bases agree with TRBD2. The CDR3 extends over 16 amino acids. The trim removed 2 bases at V and 7 bases at J, leaving 10 bases unmatched. Germline-derived CDR1 and CDR2 are LGHNA and YSLEER. This CDR3 is CASSQYSGGAVGEQYF. Here the CDR3 DNA reads TGCGCCAGCAGCCAATATAGCGGGGGGGCGGTGGGAGAGCAGTACTTC.

The chain recombines TRBV28 with TRBJ2-1, with 8 bases identical to TRBD1. CDR1 and CDR2 from the germline V gene are MDHEN and SYDVKM. The CDR3 covers 17 residues. Trimming took 6 bases from V and 7 from J; bases not matched to a gene: 17. This CDR3 reads CASRKGAGGSKRNEQFF. CDR3 DNA sequence: TGTGCCAGCAGGAAGGGGGCAGGGGGCTCTAAGCGGAATGAGCAGTTCTTC.

Concerning this clone: Additional DNA sequences in this sample encode the identical CDR3. V is TRBV7-2 and J is TRBJ1-1; D possibly corresponds to TRBD1 (5 bases). Germline loops: CDR1 SGHTA, CDR2 FQGNSA. V lost 6 bases to trimming and J lost 1 base, with 9 bases between them. The CDR3 is made up of 13 amino acids. The CDR3 reads CASSRQGNTEAFF. For the CDR3, the DNA is TGTGCCAGCAGTCGTCAGGGGAACACTGAAGCTTTCTTT.

The rearrangement links TRBV6-2 or TRBV6-3 to TRBJ2-5; maybe TRBD1 (6 bases). The CDR3 is made up of 14 amino acids. In germline, CDR1 is MNHEY, CDR2 SVGEGT. Trimming stripped 4 bases from V and 5 bases from J, with 14 bases between. The CDR3 sequence is CASSSGLTGETQYF. As DNA, the CDR3 is TGTGCCAGCAGTTCCGGACTTACAGGGGAGACCCAGTACTTC.

This clone was counted a single time. The CDR3 DNA reads as TGTGCCAGTAGTATAGAACGGGAGGGCAGGGGTGAGCAGTTCTTC. It is translated as CASSIEREGRGEQFF. This chain joins TRBV19 and TRBJ2-1; 8 bases line up with TRBD2. V lost 0 bases and J lost 9; bases outside the gene matches: 7. The CDR3 is made up of 15 amino acids. Germline-derived CDR1 and CDR2 are LNHDA and SQIVND (reference sequence).